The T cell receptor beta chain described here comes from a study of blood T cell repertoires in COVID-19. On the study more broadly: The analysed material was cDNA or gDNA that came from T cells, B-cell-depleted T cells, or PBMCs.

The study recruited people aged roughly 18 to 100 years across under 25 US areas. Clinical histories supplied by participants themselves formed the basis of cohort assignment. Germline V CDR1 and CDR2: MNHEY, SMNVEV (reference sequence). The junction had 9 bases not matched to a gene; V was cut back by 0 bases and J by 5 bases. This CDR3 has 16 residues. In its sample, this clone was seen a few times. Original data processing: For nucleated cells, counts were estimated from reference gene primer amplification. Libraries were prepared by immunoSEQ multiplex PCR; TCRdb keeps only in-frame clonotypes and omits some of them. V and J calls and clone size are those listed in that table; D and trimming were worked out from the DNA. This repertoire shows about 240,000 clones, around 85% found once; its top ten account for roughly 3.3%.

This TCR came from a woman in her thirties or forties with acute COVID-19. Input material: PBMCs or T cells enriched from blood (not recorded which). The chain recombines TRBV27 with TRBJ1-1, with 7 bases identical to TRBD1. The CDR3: CASSLSANRGWTEAFF. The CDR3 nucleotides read TGTGCCAGCAGTTTATCAGCCAACAGGGGTTGGACTGAAGCTTTCTTT.